These 5 T cell receptor beta chains came from one sample sequenced in a study of cytomegalovirus exposure and HLA in healthy donors. Profiling relied on immunoSEQ multiplex PCR, and the TCRdb table lists in-frame clones only, not all of them. The sample contains 150,000 to 200,000 clones, more than 75% of which appear only once. Sequencing was performed on PBMCs. These receptors came from a young man in good health and CMV-seropositive.

This clone came up once. The genes are TRBV5-8 and TRBJ1-6; 7 nucleotides align to TRBD1. The germline V gene encodes CDR1 SGHTS and CDR2 YDEGEE. V was clipped by 6 bases and J by 7 bases; unmatched bases: 7. The length of the CDR3 is 14 residues. The CDR3 reads CASNVTGANSPLHF. The CDR3 bases are TGTGCCAGCAATGTAACAGGGGCCAATTCACCCCTCCACTTT.

V gene TRBV28 combines with J gene TRBJ2-3; D is unresolved. Germline values: CDR1 MDHEN, CDR2 SYDVKM. The V end was cut by 3 bases, the J end by 7 bases, with 8 bases between. The CDR3 sequence is 12 residues long. CDR3 sequence (DNA): TGTGCCAGCAGTTTGTCGCGTCATACGCAGTATTTT. This sequence encodes CASSLSRHTQYF.

This sequence joins TRBV2 and TRBJ1-1, with TRBD1 matching over 8 bases. This CDR3 has 15 residues. Germline values: CDR1 SNHLY, CDR2 FYNNEI. V trimming: 1 base; J trimming: 5 bases; junction bases outside the gene matches: 6. As DNA, the CDR3 is TGTGCCAGCAGTGAAGTGCAGGGGGCACGAACTGAAGCTTTCTTT. It encodes CASSEVQGARTEAFF.

The V and J genes are TRBV6-5 and TRBJ2-4; TRBD2 aligns across 7 bases. The trim removed 4 bases at V and 3 bases at J, leaving 0 bases unmatched. CDR1 is MNHEY, CDR2 SVGAGI, per germline. This CDR3 has 13 amino acids. In DNA, the CDR3 is TGTGCCAGCAGTTGGACTAGCAAAAACATTCAGTACTTC. Translation: CASSWTSKNIQYF.

There are a few counts of this clone. The chain employs TRBV5-1 and TRBJ1-1; no reliable D call. Germline V CDR1 and CDR2: SGHRS, YFSETQ. The CDR3 is 15 amino acids. Trimming removed 4 bases at V and 5 bases at J, with 18 bases between. The chain's CDR3 is CASSKSAILGTEAFF. In nucleotides, the CDR3 is TGCGCCAGCAGCAAATCGGCTATTCTCGGGACTGAAGCTTTCTTT.